This T cell receptor beta chain comes out of a study of control samples from healthy donors and cancer patients (TCRdb year 2020). Libraries were constructed by the immunoSEQ multiplex PCR assay. TCRdb mirrors the immuneACCESS table, restricted to in-frame sequences. Some clones are absent from its copies; in checked studies, under half trace to an unresolved V gene, and the reason for the others is unknown. The sample table records about 100,000 clones; around four fifths of these occur just once. Approximately 7% of the sample is held by the ten biggest clonotypes. As to this clone: Its antigen is not yet known. No much larger clone is present one base from it, and per-base qualities are unavailable.

From the cysteine up to the phenylalanine, the CDR3 has a length of 17 residues. Just the 51-base CDR3 DNA is kept, in frame starting at base 1. V loses 5 bases of germline sequence and J loses 4 bases, and the interval between the two ends is 23 bases. Based on the germline V gene, the CDR1 and CDR2 sequences are SGHAT and FQNNGV. The chain links TRBV11-2 with TRBJ1-2, with the D segment identity uncertain. This sequence was found in a man younger than 30 in good health. The specimen sequenced was blood. The CDR3 sequence is CASSPLGIGFKRYGYTF. The bases read TGTGCCAGCAGCCCTCTCGGGATAGGGTTTAAACGCTATGGCTACACCTTC.